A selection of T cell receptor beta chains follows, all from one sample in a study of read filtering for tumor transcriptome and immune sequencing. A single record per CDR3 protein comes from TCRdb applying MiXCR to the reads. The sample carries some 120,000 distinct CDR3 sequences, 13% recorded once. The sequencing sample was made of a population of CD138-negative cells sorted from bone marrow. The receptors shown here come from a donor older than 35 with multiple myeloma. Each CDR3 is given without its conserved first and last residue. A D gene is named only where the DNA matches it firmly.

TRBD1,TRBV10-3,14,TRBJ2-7,AISEPTGTGSGEQY
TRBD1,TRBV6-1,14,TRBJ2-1,ASSEEGTGGYNEQF
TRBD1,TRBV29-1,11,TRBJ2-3,SVPDRSTDTQY
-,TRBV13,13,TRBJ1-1,ASSSHTGGGTEAF
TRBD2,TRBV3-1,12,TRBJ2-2,ASSQEGGFGELS
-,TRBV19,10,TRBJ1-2,ASSISSYGYT
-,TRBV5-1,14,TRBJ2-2,ASRTQGAEGTGELF
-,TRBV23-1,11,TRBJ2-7,ASSQWGIYEQY
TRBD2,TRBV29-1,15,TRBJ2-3,SAGRRRGRPRGDTQY
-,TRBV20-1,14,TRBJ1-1,SASIPVGIFNTEAF